This entry features one T cell receptor beta chain sequence. Antigen: not known. PCR amplification relied on 60 Vbeta primers (plus 13 Jbeta primers). Clones were sequenced by immunoSEQ multiplex PCR, and TCRdb holds only the in-frame ones, with some missing. Among about 160,000 clones listed, roughly 78% were seen once. These data originate in a study of cytomegalovirus exposure and HLA in healthy donors. The study's findings and limits: In a later analysis, specific HLA alleles were associated with approximately 16,000 TCR beta sequences at a 0.05 false discovery rate. Later analysis found that TCR beta chains associated with HLA were more clonally expanded than other, equally common chains. Presence/absence analysis assumed near-uniform sequencing depth across donors.

Between the trimmed V and J ends, which lost 4 bases and 7 bases, there was a span of 17 bases. The CDR3 has 14 residues. Germline loops: CDR1 SGHNT, CDR2 YYREEE (reference sequence). This TCR was recovered from a man in his forties in good health and CMV-seropositive. The gene calls are TRBV5-4 and TRBJ2-5; a possible D gene is TRBD2 (5 bases). What was sequenced was PBMCs. For the CDR3, the DNA is TGTGCCAGCAGCGGAGGAGTGGTAGCCGGGACCCAGTACTTC. This gives the protein CASSGGVVAGTQYF.